The T cell receptor (beta chain) under discussion was sequenced for a study of T-cell memory formation after mild COVID-19. 5'RACE primed at constant segments yielded TCR alpha and TCR beta cDNA libraries bearing sample barcodes and UMIs. MiXCR, run by TCRdb on the 5' RACE reads, gives a single entry per CDR3 protein. The repertoire holds hundreds of thousands of distinct CDR3 sequences, with 20% as singletons. Germline V gene data show CDR1 as SGHNT and CDR2 as YENEEA. The CDR3 sequence is 14 residues long. Between the trimmed V and J ends, which lost 6 bases and 7 bases, there was a span of 19 bases.

V is TRBV11-3 and J is TRBJ2-7; a possible D gene is TRBD2 (6 bases). The origin of this receptor is an adult woman who had mild COVID-19 (a few samples of this study predate the infection). Cell type and time point are not known. Specimen: PBMCs or a T cell subset sorted from them (not recorded which). The DNA for the CDR3 is TGTGCCAGCAGAGAGGGACTTATCCTAGGGGAGCAGTACTTC. It specifies CASREGLILGEQYF.